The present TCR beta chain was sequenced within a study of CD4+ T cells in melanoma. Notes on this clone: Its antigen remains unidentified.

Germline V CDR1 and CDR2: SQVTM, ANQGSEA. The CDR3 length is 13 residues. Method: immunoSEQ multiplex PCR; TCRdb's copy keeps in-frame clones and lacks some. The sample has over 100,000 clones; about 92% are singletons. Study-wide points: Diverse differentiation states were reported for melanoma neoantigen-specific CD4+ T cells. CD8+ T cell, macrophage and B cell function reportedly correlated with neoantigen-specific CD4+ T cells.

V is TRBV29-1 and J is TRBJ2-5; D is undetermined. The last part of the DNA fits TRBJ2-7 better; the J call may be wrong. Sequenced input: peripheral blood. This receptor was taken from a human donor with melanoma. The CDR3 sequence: CSVEFPLPCEQYF. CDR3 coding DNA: TGCAGCGTTGAATTCCCTCTACCCTGCGAGCAGTACTTC.